Shown below are 2 T cell receptor beta chains from a single sample sequenced in a study of T-cell memory formation after mild COVID-19 (dated by TCRdb to about 2021). Library method: 5' RACE. The instrument was an Illumina NovaSeq 6000. TCRdb reworked the public reads: Q25 trimming with fastp, MiXCR clone assembly, productive beta chains retained. Every distinct CDR3 protein forms one entry, paired with its most common genes and DNA. This sample gives a few hundred thousand distinct CDR3 sequences in total; approximately 15% of them show up just once. The biggest ten clones account for roughly a fifth of the sample. Sample: PBMCs or a T cell subset sorted from them (not recorded which). These receptors originate from a man aged 18 to 35 who had mild COVID-19 (a few samples of this study predate the infection). The sample titles of this study are shuffled in the database, so cell type and time point are left out; the donor was told from shared clones.

The V and J genes are TRBV19 and TRBJ2-1; TRBD2 aligns across 11 bases. This CDR3 contains 16 residues. Trimming removed 7 bases from V and 8 bases from J; junction bases left unmatched: 13. Germline lookup yields CDR1 LNHDA and CDR2 SQIVND (reference sequence). The CDR3 here is CASNTGGTSGFYEQFF. The CDR3 nucleotides read TGTGCCAGTAACACGGGTGGGACTAGCGGTTTTTATGAGCAGTTCTTC.

Written as DNA, the CDR3 is TGTGCCAGCAGAGCAGGCTCTGGGGCCAACGTCCTGACTTTC. It yields the protein CASRAGSGANVLTF. The chain combines TRBV12-3 or TRBV12-4 with TRBJ2-6; D not resolved. This CDR3 has 14 residues. V gave up 6 bases and J gave up 0 bases, with 6 bases separating them.